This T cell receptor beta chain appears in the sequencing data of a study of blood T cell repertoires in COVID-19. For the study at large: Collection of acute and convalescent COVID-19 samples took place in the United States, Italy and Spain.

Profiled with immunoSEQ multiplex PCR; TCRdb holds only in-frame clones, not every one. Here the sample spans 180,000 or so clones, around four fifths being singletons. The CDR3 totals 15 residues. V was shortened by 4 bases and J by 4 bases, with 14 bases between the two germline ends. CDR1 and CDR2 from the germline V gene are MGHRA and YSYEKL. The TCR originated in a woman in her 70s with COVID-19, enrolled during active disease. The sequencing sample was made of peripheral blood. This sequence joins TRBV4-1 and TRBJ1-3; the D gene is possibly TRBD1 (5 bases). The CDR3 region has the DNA TGCGCCAGCAGCCCGGATCCGGGGGTAGGAAACACCATATATTTT. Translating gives CASSPDPGVGNTIYF.